What follows are 6 T cell receptor beta chains derived from one specimen sequenced in a study of blood T cells in healthy people across ages. The authors ran a second PCR of 7 to 11 cycles using a sample-barcoded 5' primer and a J-beta primer mix. TCRdb ran MiXCR on the 5' RACE reads and lists one entry per CDR3 protein. Among more than 750,000 distinct CDR3 sequences, approximately 32% were seen once, and the ten largest hold about 9.4%. These data were also reused for a study on T cells of mothers and their children.

Sequenced: blood. The receptors originated from a woman aged 40 to 49 in good health.

This clonotype was observed at least ten times. The chain carries TRBV20-1 and TRBJ2-5, with 13 positions matching TRBD2. The ends lost 6 bases at V and 5 bases at J; junction bases unmatched: 6. CDR1 and CDR2 (germline): DFQATT, SNEGSKA (reference sequence). CDR3 length: 14 amino acids. The CDR3 spells CSAYTSGGGETQYF. CDR3 coding DNA: TGCAGTGCCTACACTAGCGGGGGGGGTGAGACCCAGTACTTC.

The chain couples TRBV20-1 to TRBJ2-1; D possibly corresponds to TRBD2 (6 bases). The J call may not be correct, given that the DNA end is closer to TRBJ2-7. CDR3 length equals 14 residues. Looked up from germline, CDR1 is DFQATT and CDR2 is SNEGSKA (reference sequence). CDR3 coding DNA: TGCAGTGCCGAGAGTTGGCGGGGTTACAATGAGCAGTACTTC. Protein sequence: CSAESWRGYNEQYF.

This clonotype came up a few times. J is TRBJ2-3 and V is TRBV5-1; D might be TRBD1 (5 bases). V was shortened by 4 bases and J by 10 bases, with 19 bases between the two germline ends. Germline values: CDR1 SGHRS, CDR2 YFSETQ. This CDR3 has 14 amino acids. The CDR3 is CASSEVTAQPAQYF. DNA for the CDR3: TGCGCCAGCAGCGAAGTGACAGCCCAGCCCGCGCAGTATTTT.

This clonotype was found a few times. V and J are TRBV7-2 and TRBJ2-1, with TRBD1 matching 8 bases. J lost 8 bases, V lost 7 bases, and 7 bases had no gene match. CDR3 length: 13 amino acids. CDR1 is SGHTA, CDR2 FQGNSA, per germline. The CDR3 nucleotides read TGTGCCAGCACAGGGGGCATTTTTTATGAGCAGTTCTTC. Protein: CASTGGIFYEQFF.

A few counts support this clonotype. The V call is TRBV14, the J call TRBJ2-5; D remains unclear. Germline CDR1 reads SGHDN; CDR2 reads FVKESK. The germline V and J ends were trimmed by 6 bases and 5 bases, with 16 bases remaining between them. The CDR3 spans 14 residues. DNA for the CDR3: TGTGCCAGCAGTCTGCTTACCAGCAAGGAGACCCAGTACTTC. It translates to CASSLLTSKETQYF.

This clonotype was counted between two and nine times. The CDR3 nucleotides are TGTGCCAGTAATTACGGGGCAGGGAACACTGAAGCTTTCTTT. The encoded protein is CASNYGAGNTEAFF. The V gene is TRBV27, the J gene TRBJ1-1; maybe TRBD1 (5 bases). Trimming stripped 9 bases from V and 1 base from J, with 15 bases between. CDR1 is MNHEY, CDR2 SMNVEV, per germline (reference sequence). This CDR3 spans 14 amino acids.